Shown below are 8 T cell receptor beta chains from a single sample sequenced in a study of radiotherapy plus CTLA-4 blockade in lung cancer. The table came from immunoSEQ multiplex PCR; TCRdb's copy has only in-frame clones and leaves some out. Among fewer than 70,000 clones listed, 79% were seen once. Here the sequenced sample was peripheral blood, taken from a patient treated with radiotherapy plus ipilimumab. These receptors came from a human donor with non-small cell lung cancer who had a complete response to radiotherapy plus ipilimumab.

The chain has TRBV4-3 and TRBJ2-5; D may be TRBD1 (6 bases). This CDR3 contains 17 residues. Trimming pared 1 base from V and 5 bases from J, leaving 20 bases between. Looked up from germline, CDR1 is LGHNA and CDR2 is YSLEER. The CDR3 here is CASSQARGQPPAETQYF. For the CDR3, the DNA is TGCGCCAGCAGCCAAGCTAGGGGACAACCCCCCGCGGAGACCCAGTACTTC.

This clone came up once. The chain employs TRBV10-3 and TRBJ2-3, with a possible D match to TRBD2 (5 bases). V was shortened by 8 bases and J by 4 bases, with 22 bases between the two germline ends. From germline, CDR1 is ENHRY and CDR2 SYGVKD. The CDR3 sequence is 16 residues long. The CDR3 region has the DNA TGTGCCATCCCCCCCCCACGGGGAGTTTCCCCAGATACGCAGTATTTT. This encodes CAIPPPRGVSPDTQYF.

This chain connects TRBV21-1 to TRBJ1-1; TRBD1 is taken as the D call from the table, unchecked against the DNA. TRBV21-1 is a pseudogene segment. The CDR3 spans 15 residues. As DNA, the CDR3 is TGTGCCAGCAGCCACAGGGGGCGAGGGGACACTGAAGCTTTCTTT. It codes for CASSHRGRGDTEAFF.

This chain joins TRBV6-6 and TRBJ1-3; D is unclear. CDR3 length equals 14 residues. Germline lookup yields CDR1 MNHNY and CDR2 SVGAGI (reference sequence). V was shortened by 5 bases and J by 1 base, with 9 bases between the two germline ends. For the CDR3, the DNA is TGTGCCAGCAGTCCCCGGGTTTCTGGAAACACCATATATTTT. Protein product: CASSPRVSGNTIYF.

This clone is medium-sized. The CDR3 coding sequence is TGCGCCAGCAGCGAAACGAACACCGGGGAGCTGTTTTTT. This encodes CASSETNTGELFF. The rearrangement uses TRBV4-3 and TRBJ2-2, with unresolved D. The CDR3 length is 13 residues. The germline V and J ends were trimmed by 5 bases and 0 bases, with 4 bases remaining between them. Germline V lookup: CDR1 LGHNA, CDR2 YSLEER.

The V gene is TRBV7-2, the J gene TRBJ1-5; TRBD1 is a possible D gene (6 bases). Germline V CDR1 and CDR2: SGHTA, FQGNSA. V shed 1 base and J shed 4 bases, with 11 bases lying between them. The CDR3 length is 15 residues. The CDR3 bases are TGTGCCAGCAGCTTAGGGGCAGGGGTTAATCAGCCCCAGCATTTT. Translating gives CASSLGAGVNQPQHF. Based on the CDR3 plus reference TRBV7-2 and TRBJ1-5, the full variable domain is GAGVSQSPSNKVTEKGKDVELRCDPISGHTALYWYRQSLGQGLEFLIYFQGNSAPDKSGLPSDRFSAERTGGSVSTLTIQRTQQEDSAVYLCASSLGAGVNQPQHFGDGTRLSIL.

J is TRBJ2-1 and V is TRBV15; 13 bases agree with TRBD2. Germline CDR1 LNHNV, CDR2 YYDKDF (reference sequence). The CDR3 runs to 16 residues. The V segment lost 5 bases and the J segment 7 bases; nucleotides outside the gene matches: 8. The CDR3 region is CATSPRTSGSMNEQFF. As DNA, the CDR3 is TGTGCCACCAGCCCACGGACTAGCGGGAGCATGAATGAGCAGTTCTTC.

This chain links TRBV7-2 with TRBJ1-5; D uncertain. The CDR3 sequence is 13 residues long. V lost 3 bases and J 0 bases, leaving 3 bases between the germline ends. CDR1 is SGHTA, CDR2 FQGNSA, per germline. The CDR3, as DNA: TGTGCCAGCAGCTTGAATAGCAATCAGCCCCAGCATTTT. It specifies CASSLNSNQPQHF.